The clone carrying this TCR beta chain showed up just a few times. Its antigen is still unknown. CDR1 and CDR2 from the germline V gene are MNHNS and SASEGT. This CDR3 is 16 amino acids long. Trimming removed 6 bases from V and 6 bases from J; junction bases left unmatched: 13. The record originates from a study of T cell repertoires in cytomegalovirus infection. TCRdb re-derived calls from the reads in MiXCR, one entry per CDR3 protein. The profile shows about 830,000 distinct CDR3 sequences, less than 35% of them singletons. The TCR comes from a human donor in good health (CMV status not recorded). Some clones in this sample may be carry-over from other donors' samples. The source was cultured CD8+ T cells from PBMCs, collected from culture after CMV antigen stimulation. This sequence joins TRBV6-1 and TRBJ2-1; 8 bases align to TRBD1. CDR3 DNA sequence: TGTGCCAGCAGCCTCTGGGGCAGGGGGCGCCTCAATGAGCAGTTCTTC. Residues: CASSLWGRGRLNEQFF.